Shown below are 13 T cell receptor beta chains from a single sample sequenced in a study of blood T cell repertoires in COVID-19. TCRdb's table, derived via immunoSEQ multiplex PCR, lists solely in-frame clones and lacks some. This table has over 400,000 clones, about 89% appearing once. The sample comprised peripheral blood. The receptors come from a woman aged 45 to 65 with COVID-19, enrolled during active disease.

This clone was seen just once. V and J are TRBV3-1 (or the pseudogene TRBV3-2) and TRBJ2-5, with 8 bases matching TRBD2. Germline V gene sequence: CDR1 LGHDT, CDR2 YNNKEL (reference sequence). After removal of 0 bases from V and 5 bases from J, the junction contained 11 bases not matched to a gene. This CDR3 comprises 17 residues. CDR3 in DNA: TGTGCCAGCAGCCAAGATCTCGGGGGGGGCCGGAGGGAGACCCAGTACTTC. This encodes CASSQDLGGGRRETQYF.

This rearrangement joins TRBV5-5 to TRBJ2-3, with a weak D call TRBD1 (5 bases). The CDR3 has 15 residues. V dropped 1 base and J dropped 5 bases, with 14 bases sitting between them. Germline lookup yields CDR1 SGHKS and CDR2 YYEKEE (reference sequence). The CDR3 loop reads CASSLIAGWVDTQYF. CDR3 nucleotides: TGTGCCAGCAGCTTGATCGCAGGGTGGGTAGATACGCAGTATTTT.

The gene calls are TRBV5-5 and TRBJ2-7, with D perhaps TRBD1 (6 bases). Per the germline V gene, CDR1 is SGHKS and CDR2 is YYEKEE (reference sequence). V was pared by 6 bases and J by 2 bases, with 9 bases between. The CDR3 runs 12 residues. CDR3: CASTAGAYEQYF. Here the CDR3 DNA reads TGTGCCAGCACCGCAGGGGCCTACGAGCAGTACTTC.

The chain joins TRBV13 to TRBJ2-4; tentative D call: TRBD2 (7 bases). The V gene lost 0 bases and the J gene lost 0 bases, with 12 bases spanning the gap. Per the germline V gene, CDR1 is PRHDT and CDR2 is FYEKMQ (reference sequence). CDR3 length equals 17 residues. This CDR3 is CASSLGRGALAKNIQYF. The DNA for the CDR3 is TGTGCCAGCAGCTTAGGTCGGGGGGCTTTAGCCAAAAACATTCAGTACTTC.

The chain joins TRBV6-6 to TRBJ2-7; D unclear. Trimming pared 2 bases from V and 1 base from J, leaving 9 bases between. The germline V gene has CDR1 MNHNY and CDR2 SVGAGI (reference sequence). The CDR3 length is 14 residues. The CDR3 region has the DNA TGTGCCAGCAGTTACGCGCCGAGTTCCTACGAGCAGTACTTC. Translation gives CASSYAPSSYEQYF.

The chain has TRBV19 and TRBJ2-7; TRBD1 aligns across 10 bases. V lost 5 bases to trimming and J lost 4 bases; unmatched junction nucleotides: 8. From germline, CDR1 is LNHDA and CDR2 SQIVND (reference sequence). The CDR3 is made up of 15 amino acids. The CDR3: CASSLLGQGEYEQYF. The CDR3 DNA follows: TGTGCCAGTAGTCTATTAGGACAGGGGGAATACGAGCAGTACTTC.

The rearrangement uses TRBV5-8 and TRBJ1-2; TRBD1 agrees at 7 bases. The germline V gene encodes CDR1 SGHTS and CDR2 YDEGEE. This CDR3 has 14 amino acids. J was trimmed by 6 bases and V by 3 bases; bases with no gene match: 8. This CDR3 reads CASSWLAGQDGYTF. The CDR3 DNA sequence: TGTGCCAGCAGCTGGTTAGCTGGACAGGATGGCTACACCTTC. The variable domain in full, completed from reference TRBV5-8 and TRBJ1-2, reads EAGVTQSPTHLIKTRGQQATLRCSPISGHTSVYWYQQALGLGLQFLLWYDEGEERNRGNFPPRFSGRQFPNYSSELNVNALELEDSALYLCASSWLAGQDGYTFGSGTRLTVV.

This chain joins TRBV5-1 and TRBJ2-1; D is unclear. Trimming removed 4 bases at V and 0 bases at J, with 11 bases between. Germline loops: CDR1 SGHRS, CDR2 YFSETQ. The CDR3 contains 15 residues. CDR3: CASSPQSSSYNEQFF. The CDR3 nucleotides are TGCGCCAGCAGCCCACAGAGTAGCTCCTACAATGAGCAGTTCTTC.

In this sample, this clone turned up once. Here the CDR3 DNA reads TGCGCCAGCAGTCTGGAGGTCCCCCGCTACGAGCAGTACTTC. Its translation is CASSLEVPRYEQYF. V and J are TRBV5-1 and TRBJ2-7, with D maybe TRBD2 (5 bases). The germline gives CDR1 SGHRS, CDR2 YFSETQ. This CDR3 spans 14 amino acids. The V end was cut by 5 bases, the J end by 3 bases, with 15 bases between.

The chain combines TRBV30 with TRBJ1-3, with D possibly TRBD1 on 5 matching bases. Germline V gene sequence: CDR1 GTSNPN, CDR2 SVGIG (reference sequence). The CDR3 is made up of 17 amino acids. V was pared by 2 bases and J by 0 bases, with 17 bases between. CDR3 nucleotides: TGTGCCTGGAGTCGCCAGGGTGGACCGAGCTCTGGAAACACCATATATTTT. Translation gives CAWSRQGGPSSGNTIYF.

V usage is TRBV30 and J usage is TRBJ1-1; 8 bases map to TRBD1. This CDR3 comprises 13 residues. V gave up 4 bases and J gave up 1 base; unmatched junction bases: 2. Per the germline V gene, CDR1 is GTSNPN and CDR2 is SVGIG (reference sequence). The CDR3 reads CAWTGGQNTEAFF. The CDR3 DNA sequence: TGTGCCTGGACAGGGGGCCAGAACACTGAAGCTTTCTTT.

The genes are TRBV24-1 and TRBJ2-7, with 9 bases lining up with TRBD1. The ends lost 9 bases at V and 5 bases at J; junction bases unmatched: 4. Germline values: CDR1 KGHDR, CDR2 SFDVKD. This CDR3 comprises 12 residues. The CDR3 region is CATGGQGDEQYF. The DNA of the CDR3 is TGTGCCACCGGGGGACAGGGCGACGAGCAGTACTTC.

The J gene is TRBJ1-1, the V gene TRBV20-1, with D perhaps matching TRBD1 (5 bases). V shed 3 bases and J shed 4 bases, with 15 bases lying between them. Germline CDR1 and CDR2: DFQATT and SNEGSKA (reference sequence). The CDR3 spans 14 residues. The CDR3 loop reads CSASLSGGGTEAFF. The CDR3 nucleotides are TGCAGTGCTAGTCTTTCGGGGGGGGGCACTGAAGCTTTCTTT.